This is a list of T cell receptor beta chains from one sample in a study of blood T cell repertoires in COVID-19. The method was immunoSEQ multiplex PCR; TCRdb's version includes in-frame clones alone and lacks a portion of them. In the table there are under 250,000 clones, 70% to 90% of which are singletons. The sample taken for sequencing was peripheral blood. These receptors were obtained from a woman in her seventies with COVID-19, enrolled during active disease. Both conserved end residues are part of each CDR3. Fields, in order: CDR3 protein, CDR3 DNA, D gene, clone size, V gene, J gene. A D gene is named only where the DNA matches it firmly. Only some rows state a clone size, as once, few, many or a class for expanded clones.

cdr3_aa: CASSRVEVGNTIYF; cdr3_nt: TGTGCCAGCAGCAGAGTTGAAGTTGGAAACACCATATATTTT; d_call: -; clone_size: -; v_call: TRBV5-6; j_call: TRBJ1-3
cdr3_aa: CASSLRQGAGYTF; cdr3_nt: TGTGCCAGCAGCTTGCGGCAGGGTGCTGGCTACACCTTC; d_call: -; clone_size: -; v_call: TRBV5-6; j_call: TRBJ1-2
cdr3_aa: CASSIGVGGFYEQYF; cdr3_nt: TGTGCCAGTAGTATTGGTGTTGGGGGGTTCTACGAGCAGTACTTC; d_call: -; clone_size: once; v_call: TRBV19; j_call: TRBJ2-7
cdr3_aa: CASSQGDRDSPLHF; cdr3_nt: TGCGCCAGCAGCCAAGGGGACAGGGATTCACCCCTCCACTTT; d_call: TRBD1; clone_size: -; v_call: TRBV4-3; j_call: TRBJ1-6
cdr3_aa: CASSTGTANTEAFF; cdr3_nt: TGTGCCAGCAGCACCGGGACAGCGAACACTGAAGCTTTCTTT; d_call: TRBD1; clone_size: -; v_call: TRBV9; j_call: TRBJ1-1
cdr3_aa: CASSLVRQGAYGYTF; cdr3_nt: TGTGCCAGCAGCTTAGTGCGGCAGGGGGCGTATGGCTACACCTTC; d_call: TRBD1; clone_size: -; v_call: TRBV7-2; j_call: TRBJ1-2
cdr3_aa: CAIGSGNYGYTF; cdr3_nt: TGTGCCATCGGTTCGGGGAACTATGGCTACACCTTC; d_call: -; clone_size: -; v_call: TRBV10-3; j_call: TRBJ1-2
cdr3_aa: CASSIRGGTNEKLFF; cdr3_nt: TGTGCCAGTAGTATCCGGGGGGGAACTAATGAAAAACTGTTTTTT; d_call: -; clone_size: once; v_call: TRBV19; j_call: TRBJ1-4
cdr3_aa: CASSRSGGGETQYF; cdr3_nt: TGTGCTAGCAGCCGATCCGGGGGGGGAGAGACCCAGTACTTC; d_call: TRBD2; clone_size: -; v_call: TRBV7-7; j_call: TRBJ2-5
cdr3_aa: CASRRDRTSSYNSPLHF; cdr3_nt: TGTGCCAGCAGAAGGGACAGGACGAGCTCCTATAATTCACCCCTCCACTTT; d_call: TRBD1; clone_size: -; v_call: TRBV27; j_call: TRBJ1-6
cdr3_aa: CASSLVDPGLAGVGEQFF; cdr3_nt: TGTGCCAGCAGCTTAGTTGATCCCGGACTAGCGGGAGTGGGTGAGCAGTTCTTC; d_call: TRBD2; clone_size: -; v_call: TRBV7-2; j_call: TRBJ2-1
cdr3_aa: CAWSVLVTGRLFF; cdr3_nt: TGTGCCTGGAGTGTACTTGTAACCGGGAGGCTGTTTTTT; d_call: -; clone_size: -; v_call: TRBV30; j_call: TRBJ2-2
cdr3_aa: CASSPDRSFRYTF; cdr3_nt: TGTGCCAGTAGCCCGGACAGGAGCTTTCGCTACACCTTC; d_call: TRBD1; clone_size: -; v_call: TRBV19; j_call: TRBJ1-2
cdr3_aa: CSAIGWGGMNTEAFF; cdr3_nt: TGCAGCGCTATAGGGTGGGGAGGGATGAACACTGAAGCTTTCTTT; d_call: -; clone_size: -; v_call: TRBV29-1; j_call: TRBJ1-1
cdr3_aa: CARSLVGCQGSAKNIQYF; cdr3_nt: TGTGCCAGAAGCTTAGTTGGGTGCCAGGGGAGCGCCAAAAACATTCAGTACTTC; d_call: -; clone_size: -; v_call: TRBV7-5; j_call: TRBJ2-4
cdr3_aa: CASSLSTGYGYTF; cdr3_nt: TGCGCCAGCAGCTTGTCAACCGGCTATGGCTACACCTTC; d_call: -; clone_size: -; v_call: TRBV5-1; j_call: TRBJ1-2
cdr3_aa: CASSPETGYGYTF; cdr3_nt: TGTGCCAGTAGTCCTGAGACAGGTTATGGCTACACCTTC; d_call: -; clone_size: -; v_call: TRBV19; j_call: TRBJ1-2
cdr3_aa: CASSPSGGALGEQFF; cdr3_nt: TGTGCCAGCAGCCCGAGCGGGGGGGCCTTGGGTGAGCAGTTCTTC; d_call: TRBD2; clone_size: -; v_call: TRBV7-2; j_call: TRBJ2-1
cdr3_aa: CATSRDLSGRATNEQFF; cdr3_nt: TGTGCCACCAGCAGAGATCTCAGCGGGAGGGCCACCAATGAGCAGTTCTTC; d_call: TRBD2; clone_size: once; v_call: TRBV15; j_call: TRBJ2-1
cdr3_aa: CASSPNPGTVNTEAFF; cdr3_nt: TGCGCCAGCAGCCCTAATCCCGGGACAGTGAACACTGAAGCTTTCTTT; d_call: TRBD1; clone_size: -; v_call: TRBV5-1; j_call: TRBJ1-1
cdr3_aa: CASSQGRGSSYNEQFF; cdr3_nt: TGTGCCAGCAGCCAAGGGAGGGGATCGTCCTACAATGAGCAGTTCTTC; d_call: -; clone_size: -; v_call: TRBV14; j_call: TRBJ2-1
cdr3_aa: CASSPEALAGGLNTGELFF; cdr3_nt: TGTGCCAGTAGTCCCGAAGCACTAGCGGGGGGCCTAAACACCGGGGAGCTGTTTTTT; d_call: TRBD2; clone_size: few; v_call: TRBV19; j_call: TRBJ2-2
cdr3_aa: CASSATPQGERTEAFF; cdr3_nt: TGTGCCAGCAGCGCGACTCCACAGGGGGAAAGGACTGAAGCTTTCTTT; d_call: TRBD1; clone_size: -; v_call: TRBV7-9; j_call: TRBJ1-1
cdr3_aa: CASSPGDRDTDTQYF; cdr3_nt: TGTGCCAGCAGCCCCGGGGACAGGGACACAGATACGCAGTATTTT; d_call: TRBD1; clone_size: -; v_call: TRBV7-9; j_call: TRBJ2-3
cdr3_aa: CATSREGGEFNEQFF; cdr3_nt: TGTGCCACCAGCAGAGAAGGGGGCGAGTTCAATGAGCAGTTCTTC; d_call: TRBD1; clone_size: once; v_call: TRBV15; j_call: TRBJ2-1
cdr3_aa: CATSGSSQADTQYF; cdr3_nt: TGCGCCACCTCGGGGAGTAGCCAGGCAGATACGCAGTATTTT; d_call: -; clone_size: -; v_call: TRBV5-1; j_call: TRBJ2-3
cdr3_aa: CSANRQVSEAFF; cdr3_nt: TGCAGCGCAAACCGACAGGTCTCTGAAGCTTTCTTT; d_call: -; clone_size: -; v_call: TRBV29-1; j_call: TRBJ1-1
cdr3_aa: CAISPTGGRSNQPQHF; cdr3_nt: TGTGCCATCAGTCCAACAGGGGGGAGAAGCAATCAGCCCCAGCATTTT; d_call: TRBD1; clone_size: -; v_call: TRBV10-3; j_call: TRBJ1-5
cdr3_aa: CAWSGQGADTQYF; cdr3_nt: TGTGCCTGGAGCGGACAGGGGGCAGATACGCAGTATTTT; d_call: TRBD1; clone_size: -; v_call: TRBV30; j_call: TRBJ2-3
cdr3_aa: CATSRESGGRANEQFF; cdr3_nt: TGTGCCACCAGCAGAGAGAGCGGCGGGAGGGCCAATGAGCAGTTCTTC; d_call: TRBD2; clone_size: -; v_call: TRBV15; j_call: TRBJ2-1
cdr3_aa: CASQLEYGYTF; cdr3_nt: TGTGCCAGCCAACTTGAGTATGGCTACACCTTC; d_call: -; clone_size: -; v_call: TRBV25-1; j_call: TRBJ1-2
cdr3_aa: CAISESGYSPRGTEAFF; cdr3_nt: TGTGCCATCAGTGAGTCGGGCTACAGCCCGAGGGGGACTGAAGCTTTCTTT; d_call: -; clone_size: -; v_call: TRBV10-3; j_call: TRBJ1-1
cdr3_aa: CASSYGGGEKLFF; cdr3_nt: TGTGCCAGCAGTTACGGGGGCGGGGAAAAACTGTTTTTT; d_call: -; clone_size: -; v_call: TRBV6-5; j_call: TRBJ1-4
cdr3_aa: CATSGDSNDSNQPQHF; cdr3_nt: TGTGCCACCAGCGGAGACAGTAACGATAGCAATCAGCCCCAGCATTTT; d_call: -; clone_size: -; v_call: TRBV15; j_call: TRBJ1-5
cdr3_aa: CASSASQGASNQPQHF; cdr3_nt: TGTGCCAGCAGTGCCTCCCAGGGGGCAAGTAATCAGCCCCAGCATTTT; d_call: TRBD1; clone_size: -; v_call: TRBV6-1; j_call: TRBJ1-5
cdr3_aa: CASRNGDRVGSPLHF; cdr3_nt: TGTGCCAGTAGAAATGGGGACAGGGTGGGATCACCCCTCCACTTT; d_call: TRBD1; clone_size: -; v_call: TRBV19; j_call: TRBJ1-6
cdr3_aa: CASSSRQGRWAFRQPQHF; cdr3_nt: TGTGCCAGCAGTTCACGACAGGGCCGGTGGGCATTTCGGCAGCCCCAGCATTTT; d_call: TRBD1; clone_size: -; v_call: TRBV28; j_call: TRBJ1-5
cdr3_aa: CASSRWGGQPQHF; cdr3_nt: TGTGCCAGCAGCCGCTGGGGGGGGCAGCCCCAGCATTTT; d_call: -; clone_size: -; v_call: TRBV7-2; j_call: TRBJ1-5
cdr3_aa: CASSLNSYEQYF; cdr3_nt: TGTGCCAGCAGCTTAAACAGTTACGAGCAGTACTTC; d_call: -; clone_size: few; v_call: TRBV7-2; j_call: TRBJ2-7
cdr3_aa: CASSRTSGWNEQFF; cdr3_nt: TGTGCCAGCAGCCGGACTAGCGGGTGGAATGAGCAGTTCTTC; d_call: TRBD2; clone_size: -; v_call: TRBV3-1/TRBV3-2; j_call: TRBJ2-1
cdr3_aa: CASSLYSDYGYTF; cdr3_nt: TGTGCCAGCAGCTTATACAGTGACTATGGCTACACCTTC; d_call: -; clone_size: -; v_call: TRBV7-8; j_call: TRBJ1-2
cdr3_aa: CASSLGQAHYEQYF; cdr3_nt: TGTGCCAGCAGCTTGGGGCAGGCGCACTACGAGCAGTACTTC; d_call: -; clone_size: -; v_call: TRBV5-4; j_call: TRBJ2-7